This TCR beta chain comes out of a study of OX40 agonist ivuxolimab in advanced cancers. Study-wide context: In this cohort, patients received ivuxolimab, an agonistic anti-OX40 (CD134) antibody. Study-level points and caveats: Averaged across samples, CD8+ T cells carried more expanded clones than CD4+ did.

Of note for this clone: What it binds is not known.

The method was immunoSEQ multiplex PCR; TCRdb's version includes in-frame clones alone and lacks a portion of them. The sample has fewer than 80,000 clones, over 75% seen once. The CDR3 is made up of 15 amino acids. With 0 bases removed from V and 7 bases from J, the gap between germline ends came to 13 bases. Germline loops: CDR1 SGHVS, CDR2 FNYEAQ. The chain has TRBV7-6 and TRBJ1-5; a possible D gene is TRBD1 (5 bases). The sequenced sample was CD4+ or CD8+ T cells sorted from blood, obtained in a trial of the OX40 agonist ivuxolimab. This TCR was sampled from an adult with an advanced solid tumor such as melanoma, head and neck, liver or kidney cancer. The CDR3 is CASSLAEGFGQPQHF. The CDR3 region has the DNA TGTGCCAGCAGCTTAGCCGAGGGGTTTGGGCAGCCCCAGCATTTT. The full variable domain, its missing parts supplied by reference TRBV7-6 and TRBJ1-5, is GAGVSQSPRYKVTKRGQDVALRCDPISGHVSLYWYRQALGQGPEFLTYFNYEAQQDKSGLPNDRFSAERPEGSISTLTIQRTEQRDSAMYRCASSLAEGFGQPQHFGDGTRLSIL.